This paragraph covers one T cell receptor (beta chain) sequence. The data originate from a study of T cell responses to AZD1222 COVID-19 vaccine. Sequenced by immunoSEQ multiplex PCR; TCRdb stores in-frame clones only, minus some. This sample has roughly 150,000 clones; about nine tenths occur once, and the top ten carry roughly 1.2%. V lost 6 bases, J lost 4 bases, and 18 bases lay in between. CDR1 SGDLS and CDR2 YYNGEE come from the germline V gene. The CDR3 is 15 amino acids. Specimen: peripheral blood, collected 28 days after the second AZD1222 dose. This chain links TRBV9 with TRBJ2-3; D possibly matches TRBD1 or TRBD2 (5 bases each). The receptor comes from an adult who received the AZD1222 COVID-19 vaccine. CDR3 bases: TGTGCCAGCACCGAATATGGGCAGGGAGCAGATACGCAGTATTTT. Its protein is CASTEYGQGADTQYF.